This T cell receptor (beta chain) appears in the sequencing data of a study of CD8 T cells in Susac syndrome. Study at large: Patients with Susac syndrome were therapy-naive, taking corticosteroids, with some also receiving intravenous immunoglobulin, or taking intravenous immunoglobulin alone at the time their blood was drawn. General study findings and limits: The total CD8+ repertoires contained some 15 Susac-specific public clones, and the CD8+ TEMRA repertoires contained about 5.

Points on this clonotype: Its target is not known.

The CDR3 covers 11 residues. Trimming removed 5 bases from V and 9 bases from J, with 10 bases in between. Reverse transcription of roughly 0.5 to 1 ug RNA used random hexamers. MiXCR was run by TCRdb on the immunoSEQ multiplex PCR reads, yielding one entry per CDR3 protein. Here the sample spans around 200,000 distinct CDR3 sequences, 95% being singletons. The TEMRA cells underwent FACS enrichment, while the CD8+ and CD4+ T cells underwent negative isolation. The sample consisted of CD8+ T cells from PBMCs. This sequence originates from a human donor with Susac syndrome. The chain is built from TRBV12-3 or TRBV12-4 and TRBJ2-5; D assignment may be TRBD1 or TRBD2 (6 bases each). CDR3 region: CASSPGGPQYF. CDR3 coding DNA: TGTGCCAGCAGTCCTGGGGGGCCCCAGTACTTC.